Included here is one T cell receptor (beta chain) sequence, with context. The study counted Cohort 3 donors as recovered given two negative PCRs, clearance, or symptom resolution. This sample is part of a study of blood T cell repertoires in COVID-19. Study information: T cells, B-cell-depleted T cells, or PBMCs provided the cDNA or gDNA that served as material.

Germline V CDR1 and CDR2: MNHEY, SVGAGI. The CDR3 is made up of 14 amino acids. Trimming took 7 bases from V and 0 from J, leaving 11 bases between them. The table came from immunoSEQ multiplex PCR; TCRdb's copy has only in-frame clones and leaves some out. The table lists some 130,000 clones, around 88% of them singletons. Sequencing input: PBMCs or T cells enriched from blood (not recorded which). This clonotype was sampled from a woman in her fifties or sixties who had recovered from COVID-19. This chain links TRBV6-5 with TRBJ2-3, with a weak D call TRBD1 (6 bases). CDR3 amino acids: CASTRDTSTDTQYF. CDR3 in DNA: TGTGCCAGCACTCGGGACACCAGCACAGATACGCAGTATTTT.